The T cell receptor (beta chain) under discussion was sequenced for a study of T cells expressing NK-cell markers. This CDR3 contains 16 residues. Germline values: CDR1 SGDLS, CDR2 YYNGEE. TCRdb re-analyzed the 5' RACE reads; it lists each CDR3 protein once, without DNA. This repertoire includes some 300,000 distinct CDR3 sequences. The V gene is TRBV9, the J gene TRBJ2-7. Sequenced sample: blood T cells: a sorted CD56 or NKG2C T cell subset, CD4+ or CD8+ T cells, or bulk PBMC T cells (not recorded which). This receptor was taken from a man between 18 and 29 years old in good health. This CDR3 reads CASSVGSRHSSAEQYF.